Reported below is one T cell receptor (beta chain). This entry belongs to a study of blood T cell repertoires in COVID-19. With 5 bases clipped from V and 4 bases from J, the junction kept 6 bases outside the gene matches. The CDR3 has 14 amino acids. Germline V gene lookup returns CDR1 SGHAT and CDR2 FQNNGV. Original processing methods: Cell counts per sample came from amplifying reference gene primers. Using immunoSEQ multiplex PCR, the repertoire was profiled, and TCRdb retains in-frame clones only, with some absent. V and J calls and clone size come straight from that table; D and trimming were deduced from the DNA. The sample has over 150,000 clones; 85% to 90% are singletons.

The sample was PBMCs or T cells enriched from blood (not recorded which). The chain carries TRBV11-2 and TRBJ2-7, with 9 bases lining up with TRBD2. The clonotype originates from a man between 35 and 55 years old who had recovered from COVID-19. The CDR3 region is CASSIMTSGYEQYF. The CDR3 DNA sequence: TGTGCCAGCAGCATCATGACTAGCGGATACGAGCAGTACTTC.